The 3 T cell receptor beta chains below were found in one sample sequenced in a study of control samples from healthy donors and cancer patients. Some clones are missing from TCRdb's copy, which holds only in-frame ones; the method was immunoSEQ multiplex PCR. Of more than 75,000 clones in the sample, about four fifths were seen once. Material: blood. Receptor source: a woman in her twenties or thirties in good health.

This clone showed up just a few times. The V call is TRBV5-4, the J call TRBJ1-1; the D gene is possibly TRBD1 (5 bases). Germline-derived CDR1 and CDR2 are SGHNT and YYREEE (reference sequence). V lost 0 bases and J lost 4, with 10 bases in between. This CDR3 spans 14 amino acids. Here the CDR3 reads CASSLGQKITEAFF. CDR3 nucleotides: TGTGCCAGCAGCTTGGGACAGAAGATCACTGAAGCTTTCTTT.

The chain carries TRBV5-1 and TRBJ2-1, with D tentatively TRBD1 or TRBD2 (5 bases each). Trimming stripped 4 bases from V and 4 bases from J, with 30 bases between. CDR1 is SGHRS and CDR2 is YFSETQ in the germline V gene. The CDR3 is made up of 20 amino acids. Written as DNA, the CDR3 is TGCGCCAGCAGCCCTTTCTCCGGGACGGTCCCCTGGGGCACTTACAATGAGCAGTTCTTC. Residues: CASSPFSGTVPWGTYNEQFF. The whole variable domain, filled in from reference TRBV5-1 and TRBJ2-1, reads KAGVTQTPRYLIKTRGQQVTLSCSPISGHRSVSWYQQTPGQGLQFLFEYFSETQRNKGNFPGRFSGRQFSNSRSEMNVSTLELGDSALYLCASSPFSGTVPWGTYNEQFFGPGTRLTVL.

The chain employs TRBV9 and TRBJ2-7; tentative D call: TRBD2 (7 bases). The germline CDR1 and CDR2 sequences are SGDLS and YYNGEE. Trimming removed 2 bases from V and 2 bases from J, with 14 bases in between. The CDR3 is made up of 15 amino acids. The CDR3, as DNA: TGTGCCAGCAGCGTTTATCGGGGGGCCCCCTACGAGCAGTACTTC. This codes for CASSVYRGAPYEQYF.